This T cell receptor (beta chain) was sequenced during a study of blood T cell repertoires in COVID-19. Study information: Some COVID-19 samples were acute and others convalescent; all came from the United States, Italy and Spain. The cDNA or gDNA used as material had been derived from T cells, B-cell-depleted T cells, or PBMCs.

As originally analysed: Counts of nucleated cells, estimated from reference gene primer amplification, were obtained. Libraries were prepared by immunoSEQ multiplex PCR; TCRdb keeps only in-frame clonotypes and omits some of them. V and J calls and clone size come straight from that table; D and trimming were deduced from the DNA. The repertoire consists of tens of thousands of clones, with 85% to 90% occurring once and the leading ten covering 4% to 5%. Sequencing was carried out using peripheral blood. The sequence was collected from a man older than 75 with active COVID-19.

The CDR3 loop reads CASSREPETYNEQFF. CDR3 nucleotide sequence: TGTGCCAGCAGCCGAGAACCAGAAACCTACAATGAGCAGTTCTTC. This chain joins TRBV7-8 and TRBJ2-1, with no clear D. The CDR3 consists of 15 residues. The V gene lost 5 bases and the J gene lost 2 bases, with 13 bases spanning the gap. Germline V gene sequence: CDR1 SGHVS, CDR2 FQNEAQ.